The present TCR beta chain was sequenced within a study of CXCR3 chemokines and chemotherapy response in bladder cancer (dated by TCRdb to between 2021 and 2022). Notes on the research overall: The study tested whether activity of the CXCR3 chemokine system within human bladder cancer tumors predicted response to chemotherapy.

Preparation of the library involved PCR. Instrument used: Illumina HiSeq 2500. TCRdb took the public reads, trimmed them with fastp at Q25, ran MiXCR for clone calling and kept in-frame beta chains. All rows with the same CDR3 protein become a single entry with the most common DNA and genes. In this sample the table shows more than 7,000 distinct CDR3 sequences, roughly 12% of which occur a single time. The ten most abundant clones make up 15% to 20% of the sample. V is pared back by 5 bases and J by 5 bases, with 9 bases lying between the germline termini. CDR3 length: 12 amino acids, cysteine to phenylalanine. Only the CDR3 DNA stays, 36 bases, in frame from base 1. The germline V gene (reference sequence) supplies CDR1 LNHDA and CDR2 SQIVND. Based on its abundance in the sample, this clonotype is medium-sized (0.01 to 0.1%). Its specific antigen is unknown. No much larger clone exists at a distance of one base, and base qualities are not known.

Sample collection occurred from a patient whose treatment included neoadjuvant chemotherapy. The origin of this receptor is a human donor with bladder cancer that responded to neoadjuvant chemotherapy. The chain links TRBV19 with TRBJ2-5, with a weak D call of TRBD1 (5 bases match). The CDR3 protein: CASSQGRETQYF. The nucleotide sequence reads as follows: TGTGCCAGTAGTCAGGGCCGGGAGACCCAGTACTTC. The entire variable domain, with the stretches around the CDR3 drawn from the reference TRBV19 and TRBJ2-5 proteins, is DGGITQSPKYLFRKEGQNVTLSCEQNLNHDAMYWYRQDPGQGLRLIYYSQIVNDFQKGDIAEGYSVSREKKESFPLTVTSAQKNPTAFYLCASSQGRETQYFGPGTRLLVL.